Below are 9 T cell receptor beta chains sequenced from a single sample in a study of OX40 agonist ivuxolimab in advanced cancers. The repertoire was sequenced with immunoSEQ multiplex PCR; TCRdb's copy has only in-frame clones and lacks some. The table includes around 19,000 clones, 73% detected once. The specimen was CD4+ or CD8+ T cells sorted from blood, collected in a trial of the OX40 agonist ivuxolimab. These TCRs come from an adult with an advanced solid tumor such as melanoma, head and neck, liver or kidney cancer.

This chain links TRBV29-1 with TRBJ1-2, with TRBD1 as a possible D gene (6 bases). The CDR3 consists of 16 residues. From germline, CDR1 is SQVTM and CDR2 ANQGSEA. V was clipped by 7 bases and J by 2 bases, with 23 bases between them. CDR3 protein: CSAPSVLKRGNYGYTF. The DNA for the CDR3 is TGCAGCGCCCCGTCGGTATTGAAGAGGGGGAACTATGGCTACACCTTC. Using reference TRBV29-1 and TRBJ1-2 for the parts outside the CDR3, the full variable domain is SAVISQKPSRDICQRGTSLTIQCQVDSQVTMMFWYRQQPGQSLTLIATANQGSEATYESGFVIDKFPISRPNLTFSTLTVSNMSPEDSSIYLCSAPSVLKRGNYGYTFGSGTRLTVV.

The CDR3 sequence is CASSEDRGPPNTEAFF. The CDR3 DNA follows: TGCGCCAGCAGCGAGGACAGGGGGCCCCCGAACACTGAAGCTTTCTTT. V and J are TRBV5-1 and TRBJ1-1; 11 bases line up with TRBD1. J was trimmed by 1 base and V by 4 bases; bases with no gene match: 6. Germline loops: CDR1 SGHRS, CDR2 YFSETQ. This CDR3 comprises 16 residues.

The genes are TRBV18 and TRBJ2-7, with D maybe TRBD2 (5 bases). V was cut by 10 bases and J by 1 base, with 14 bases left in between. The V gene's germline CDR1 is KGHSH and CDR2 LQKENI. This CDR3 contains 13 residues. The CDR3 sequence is CATSYGNSYEQYF. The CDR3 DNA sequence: TGTGCCACGTCATACGGGAATTCCTACGAGCAGTACTTC.

CDR3 nucleotide sequence: TGCAGCGACCAACCGGGACAGAACTATGGCTACACCTTC. Translated, it gives CSDQPGQNYGYTF. This chain links TRBV29-1 with TRBJ1-2, with 7 bases that match TRBD1. The CDR3 runs 13 residues. V shed 7 bases and J 2 bases; nucleotides not matched to a gene: 7. Germline lookup yields CDR1 SQVTM and CDR2 ANQGSEA. Full variable domain (missing parts from reference TRBV29-1 and TRBJ1-2): SAVISQKPSRDICQRGTSLTIQCQVDSQVTMMFWYRQQPGQSLTLIATANQGSEATYESGFVIDKFPISRPNLTFSTLTVSNMSPEDSSIYLCSDQPGQNYGYTFGSGTRLTVV.

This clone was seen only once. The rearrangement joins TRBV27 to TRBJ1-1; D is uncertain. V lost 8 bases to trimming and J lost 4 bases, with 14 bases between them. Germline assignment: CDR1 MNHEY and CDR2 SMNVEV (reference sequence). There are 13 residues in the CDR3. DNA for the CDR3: TGTGCCAGCTCATCCGGGGTGACCACTGAAGCTTTCTTT. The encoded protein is CASSSGVTTEAFF.

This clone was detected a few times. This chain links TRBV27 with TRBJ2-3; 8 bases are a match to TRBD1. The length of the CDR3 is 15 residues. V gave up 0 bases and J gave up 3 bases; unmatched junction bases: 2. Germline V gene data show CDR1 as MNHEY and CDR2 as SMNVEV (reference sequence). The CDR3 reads CASSLSGQGTDTQYF. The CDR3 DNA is TGTGCCAGCAGTTTATCTGGACAGGGAACAGATACGCAGTATTTT.

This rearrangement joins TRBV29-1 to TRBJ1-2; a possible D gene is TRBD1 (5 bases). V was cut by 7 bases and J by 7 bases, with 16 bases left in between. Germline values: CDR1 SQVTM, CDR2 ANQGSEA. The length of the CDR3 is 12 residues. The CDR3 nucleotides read TGCAGCGCCGGGGCTCGGGCGATTGGCTACACCTTC. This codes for CSAGARAIGYTF.

CDR3 amino acids: CASSLAQRGNDYEQYF. In DNA form, the CDR3 reads TGTGCCAGCAGCTTAGCGCAAAGGGGGAATGACTACGAGCAGTACTTC. This sequence joins TRBV7-8 and TRBJ2-7; tentatively, D is TRBD1 (6 bases). The CDR3 loop spans 16 amino acids. In germline, CDR1 is SGHVS, CDR2 FQNEAQ. V was trimmed by 0 bases and J by 3 bases, leaving 15 bases between them.

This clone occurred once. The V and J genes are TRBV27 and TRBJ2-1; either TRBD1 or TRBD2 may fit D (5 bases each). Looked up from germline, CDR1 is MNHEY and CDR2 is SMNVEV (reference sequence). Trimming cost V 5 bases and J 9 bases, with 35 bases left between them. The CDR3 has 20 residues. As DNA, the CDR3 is TGTGCCAGCAGTGAGGTTGTAGGGGTAGTAGCCTCCCCTTCCGAGGGTGAGCAGTTCTTC. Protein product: CASSEVVGVVASPSEGEQFF.